The clone carrying this T cell receptor (beta chain) turned up a few times. Its cognate antigen is unknown. V was pared by 0 bases and J by 4 bases, with 12 bases between. Germline V gene lookup returns CDR1 GTSNPN and CDR2 SVGIG (reference sequence). The CDR3 consists of 14 residues. Sequenced by immunoSEQ multiplex PCR; TCRdb stores in-frame clones only, minus some. This sample has about 97,000 clones, with around 89% found just once. The data were obtained in a study of PD-1 blockade in classical Hodgkin lymphoma. Findings and limits, study-wide: CD4+ TCR diversity, unlike CD8+, climbed significantly by C4D1. Compared with healthy donors, newly diagnosed patients reportedly showed lower baseline TCR diversity. Why the repertoires differ is still unclear, perhaps disease activity or prior therapy. Newly diagnosed patients had diversity similar to the baseline diversity of complete responders.

Brentuximab vedotin exposure varied among the patients, all of whom had relapsed after autologous stem cell transplantation. The V gene is TRBV30, the J gene TRBJ1-2, with no clear D. The source was peripheral blood mononuclear cells (PBMCs), collected before the second cycle of nivolumab. This TCR was recovered from a human donor with classical Hodgkin lymphoma. This chain's CDR3 is CAWSVGLTSYGYTF. Written as DNA, the CDR3 is TGTGCCTGGAGTGTCGGCCTGACCAGCTATGGCTACACCTTC.